The sample holds a few counts of the clone carrying this T cell receptor (beta chain). Its target is not known. The CDR3 totals 16 residues. V lost 4 bases, J lost 1 base, and 14 bases lay in between. The data derive from a study of response to subunit inactivated influenza vaccine. One entry per CDR3 protein results from TCRdb running MiXCR on the RT-PCR reads. The data contain 500,000 or so distinct CDR3 sequences, more than 15% of them singletons. Study-wide points: The authors suggested that every seasonal influenza vaccination recruits few new T cells.

J is TRBJ2-1 and V is TRBV12-3 or TRBV12-4; no firm D call. This clonotype was obtained from a man aged 50 to 69 who received an inactivated influenza vaccine. The source material was CD4+ T cells sorted from PBMCs, sampled less than 30 months after vaccination. As DNA, the CDR3 is TGTGCCAGCAGTTCTAATAAGGAAGGGTCCTACAATGAGCAGTTCTTC. Translating it yields CASSSNKEGSYNEQFF.